The rows below give T cell receptor beta chains drawn from one sample of a study of blood T cell repertoires in COVID-19. The data were produced by immunoSEQ multiplex PCR, yet TCRdb's version contains in-frame clones alone and is incomplete. The sample shows 300,000 to 500,000 clones, around 87% of them seen only once. The sample consisted of PBMCs or T cells enriched from blood (not recorded which). The receptors were gathered from a woman in her twenties or thirties with acute COVID-19. Both conserved end residues are part of each CDR3. Each record gives: V gene, J gene, D gene, clone size, CDR3 DNA, CDR3 protein. The D gene is left open where the match is weak. The size of a clone is reported for some rows only, either as once, few or many, or as a class for expanded clones.

TRBV3-1/TRBV3-2,TRBJ2-7,TRBD2,.,TGTGCCAGCAGCCACCCGGGACTAGCGGGGAGGGAGCAGTACTTC,CASSHPGLAGREQYF
TRBV6-5,TRBJ1-2,.,.,TGTGCCAGCAGCCTCGGGGGAGTTCGGGACTATGGCTACACCTTC,CASSLGGVRDYGYTF
TRBV3-1/TRBV3-2,TRBJ2-2,.,.,TGTGCCAGCAGCCAAGGGCGGATTAACACCGGGGAGCTGTTTTTT,CASSQGRINTGELFF
TRBV9,TRBJ2-6,TRBD1,once,TGTGCCAGCAGCGGGACAGGGGGTTCCGGGGCCAACGTCCTGACTTTC,CASSGTGGSGANVLTF
TRBV6-1,TRBJ2-1,TRBD2,.,TGTGCCAGCAGTATAGCGGGGGGGCCCCCAAATGAGCAGTTCTTC,CASSIAGGPPNEQFF
TRBV5-6,TRBJ1-2,.,.,TGTGCCAGCAGCCCGGAGGTGGGATCACTCAACTATGGCTACACCTTC,CASSPEVGSLNYGYTF
TRBV5-1,TRBJ1-1,.,once,TGCGCCAGCAGCCCTGAGACTATGAACACTGAAGCTTTCTTT,CASSPETMNTEAFF
TRBV29-1,TRBJ2-7,TRBD2,.,TGCAGCGTTGTGAGCGGGGGGGCATACTACTACGAGCAGTACTTC,CSVVSGGAYYYEQYF
TRBV7-8,TRBJ1-6,.,few,TGTGCCAGCAGCTTAGTCACCACAGGGAAGGGTAATTCACCCCTCCACTTT,CASSLVTTGKGNSPLHF
TRBV5-1,TRBJ2-2,.,.,TGCGCCAGCAGCTTGGGGGGAGCCTCGAACACCGGGGAGCTGTTTTTT,CASSLGGASNTGELFF
TRBV5-4,TRBJ1-2,TRBD1,once,TGTGCCAGCAGCCTGGATACCGGGACAGGGCGTAGTAACTATGGCTACACCTTC,CASSLDTGTGRSNYGYTF
TRBV6-5,TRBJ1-1,.,.,TGTGCCAGCAGTTACACAGGTGCTGAAGCTTTCTTT,CASSYTGAEAFF
TRBV27,TRBJ2-7,.,.,TGTGCCAGTTCAGAGGGAGCCCGTAACTACGAGCAGTACTTC,CASSEGARNYEQYF
TRBV5-1,TRBJ1-6,.,.,TGCGCCAGCAGACGGGAGCTCGGTTCACCCCTCCACTTT,CASRRELGSPLHF
TRBV5-8,TRBJ2-7,TRBD1,.,TGTGCCAGCAGCTTGGGGGAACAGGGGGCGGCCTACGAGCAGTACTTC,CASSLGEQGAAYEQYF
TRBV19,TRBJ2-7,.,.,TGTGCCAGTAGTATAAGCGCCTCCTACGAGCAGTACTTC,CASSISASYEQYF
TRBV27,TRBJ1-3,.,.,TGTGCCAGCAGTATGTACAGGGAAGGAAACACCATATATTTT,CASSMYREGNTIYF
TRBV12-3/TRBV12-4,TRBJ1-5,.,.,TGTGCCAGCACTAACGGGGGGATCCCCCAGCATTTT,CASTNGGIPQHF
TRBV5-1,TRBJ1-6,.,.,TGCGCCAGCAGCTTTGACTCGGAGGGAAATTCACCCCTCCACTTT,CASSFDSEGNSPLHF
TRBV24-1,TRBJ1-2,.,.,TGTGCCACCAGCGGAGATCGCTATGGCTACACCTTC,CATSGDRYGYTF
TRBV15,TRBJ1-6,TRBD1,few,TGTGCCACCAGCAGAGGGGACAGGGGGCGCGATTCACCCCTCCACTTT,CATSRGDRGRDSPLHF
TRBV7-6,TRBJ1-6,TRBD1,.,TGTGCCAGCAGCGCCCGGACAGGGCGAGATTCACCCCTCCACTTT,CASSARTGRDSPLHF
TRBV18,TRBJ1-6,.,once,TGTGCCAGCTCTCCATCCAGCCCACCGGGTTCACCCCTCCACTTT,CASSPSSPPGSPLHF
TRBV5-1,TRBJ2-5,TRBD2,.,TGCGCCAGCAGCCAGGGGTCTAGCGGGGGGCGAGAGACCCAGTACTTC,CASSQGSSGGRETQYF
TRBV6-5,TRBJ1-1,TRBD1,.,TGTGCCAGCAGTTTAGGACAGGGGAACACTGAAGCTTTCTTT,CASSLGQGNTEAFF
TRBV9,TRBJ2-1,TRBD2,.,TGTGCCAGCAGCGTAGATATTAGCGGGGGACTGAATGAGCAGTTCTTC,CASSVDISGGLNEQFF
TRBV7-8,TRBJ1-2,.,.,TGTGCCAGCACCCGTGGAGCCGGCAGTGGCTACACCTTC,CASTRGAGSGYTF
TRBV11-2,TRBJ2-3,.,.,TGTGCCAGCACCGATAGAGGGGGGGCACGGCCAGATACGCAGTATTTT,CASTDRGGARPDTQYF
TRBV7-3,TRBJ2-2,.,few,TGTGCCAGCGGGCAGGGGAACACCGGGGAGCTGTTTTTT,CASGQGNTGELFF
TRBV15,TRBJ1-6,.,.,TGTGCCACCAGCAGAGATCGGGAGGGGCTTAGGGCACCCCTCCACTTT,CATSRDREGLRAPLHF
TRBV2,TRBJ2-7,.,once,TGTGCTCATGGGGGGGCTCCTTTCTACGAGCAGTACTTC,CAHGGAPFYEQYF
TRBV24-1,TRBJ1-5,.,.,TGTGCCACCAGTGATCCGAATCAGCCCCAGCATTTT,CATSDPNQPQHF
TRBV4-2,TRBJ2-1,.,.,TGTGCCAGCAGCCAAGATTGGCAGGGCGATCCGTTCTTC,CASSQDWQGDPFF
TRBV18,TRBJ1-1,TRBD1,.,TGTGCCAGCTCCCCCGGGACAGGGGGGACTGAAGCTTTCTTT,CASSPGTGGTEAFF
TRBV9,TRBJ2-3,.,.,TGTGCCAGCAGCGAGGGAGACTACACAGATACGCAGTATTTT,CASSEGDYTDTQYF
TRBV19,TRBJ2-2,TRBD1,.,TGTGCCAGTAGTCCCAGCGGACAGGGGGCGGCCGGGGAGCTGTTTTTT,CASSPSGQGAAGELFF
TRBV11-2,TRBJ2-7,.,.,TGTGCCAGCAGCACTAGGAGCCGGGTCATGCCCGAGCAGTACTTC,CASSTRSRVMPEQYF